The clone carrying this TCR beta chain occurred once. The data derive from a study of CD8 T cells in Susac syndrome. After extraction with the RNeasy kit, roughly 0.45 to 1 ug of the RNA was reverse transcribed using random hexamers. The method of amplification for TCR beta CDR3 was immunoSEQ multiplex PCR, covering 54 Vbeta and 13 Jbeta. TCRdb reanalysed the immunoSEQ multiplex PCR reads using MiXCR and keeps one entry per CDR3 protein. The sample consists of roughly 160,000 distinct CDR3 sequences, around 96% of them appearing once. The CDR3 spans 14 residues. Trimming left V 2 bases short and J 3 bases short, with 8 bases between.

The sequence came from a human donor in good health. The specimen was CD4+ T cells from PBMCs. This chain connects TRBV12-3 or TRBV12-4 to TRBJ1-5, with D perhaps TRBD1 (5 bases). This chain's CDR3 is CASSLSGNNQPQHF. For the CDR3, the DNA is TGTGCCAGCAGTTTATCAGGGAACAATCAGCCCCAGCATTTT.